The clone carrying this T cell receptor beta chain came up a few times. This sample stems from a study of T cell changes during pregnancy in multiple sclerosis. Data came from immunoSEQ multiplex PCR; TCRdb stores just in-frame clones and leaves some out. The sample lists 35,000 to 55,000 clones, more than 75% occurring once. After removal of 6 bases from V and 4 bases from J, the junction contained 8 bases not matched to a gene. Germline V gene lookup returns CDR1 PRHDT and CDR2 FYEKMQ (reference sequence). The CDR3 totals 15 residues. This sequence was found in a female donor in good health, enrolled as a control in a pregnancy study. The sequenced sample was CD8+ T cells from peripheral blood mononuclear cells, obtained after pregnancy. The genes are TRBV13 and TRBJ2-2, with TRBD1 matching 7 bases. CDR3: CASRTGYRGTGELFF. The DNA for the CDR3 is TGTGCCAGCAGGACAGGGTATAGGGGCACCGGGGAGCTGTTTTTT.